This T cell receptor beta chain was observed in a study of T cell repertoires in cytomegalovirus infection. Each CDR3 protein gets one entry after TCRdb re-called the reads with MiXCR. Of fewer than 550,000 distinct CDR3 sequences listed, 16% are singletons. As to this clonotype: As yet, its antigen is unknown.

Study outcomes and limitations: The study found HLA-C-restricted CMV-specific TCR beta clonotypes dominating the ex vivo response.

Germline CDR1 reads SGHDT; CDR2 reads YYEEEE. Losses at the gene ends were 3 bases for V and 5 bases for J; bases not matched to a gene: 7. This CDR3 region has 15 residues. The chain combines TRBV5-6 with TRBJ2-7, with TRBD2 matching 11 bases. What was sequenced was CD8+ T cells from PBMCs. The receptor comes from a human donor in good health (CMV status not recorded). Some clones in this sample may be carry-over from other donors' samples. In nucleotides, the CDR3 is TGTGCCAGCAGCTGGAGACTAGCGGGGACGCACGAGCAGTACTTC. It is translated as CASSWRLAGTHEQYF.